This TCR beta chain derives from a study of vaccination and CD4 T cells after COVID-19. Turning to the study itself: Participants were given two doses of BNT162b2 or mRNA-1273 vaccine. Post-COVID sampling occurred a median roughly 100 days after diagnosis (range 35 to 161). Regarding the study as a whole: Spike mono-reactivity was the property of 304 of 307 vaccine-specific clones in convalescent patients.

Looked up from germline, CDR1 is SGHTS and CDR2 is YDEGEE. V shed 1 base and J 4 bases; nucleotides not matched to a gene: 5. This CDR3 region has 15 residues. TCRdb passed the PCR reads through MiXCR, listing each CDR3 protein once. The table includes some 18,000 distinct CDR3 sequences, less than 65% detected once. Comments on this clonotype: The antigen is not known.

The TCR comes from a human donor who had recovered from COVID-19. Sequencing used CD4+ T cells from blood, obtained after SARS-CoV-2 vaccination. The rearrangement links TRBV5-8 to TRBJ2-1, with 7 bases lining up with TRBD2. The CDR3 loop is CASSLMWEGYNEQFF. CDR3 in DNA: TGTGCCAGCAGCTTGATGTGGGAGGGATACAATGAGCAGTTCTTC.